This TCR beta chain was captured by sequencing in a study of blood T cell repertoires in COVID-19. Assay: immunoSEQ multiplex PCR; the TCRdb copy retains only in-frame clones and omits some. The table includes 350,000 or so clones, about 86% detected once. With 6 bases clipped from V and 8 bases from J, the junction kept 7 bases outside the gene matches. The CDR3 covers 13 residues. The sequenced sample consisted of peripheral blood. The chain uses TRBV12-3 or TRBV12-4 and TRBJ2-1; 7 nucleotides align to TRBD2. The clonotype comes from a young man with active or convalescent COVID-19. CDR3 bases: TGTGCCAGCAGCCGGACTAGAGTTTATGAGCAGTTCTTC. Its protein is CASSRTRVYEQFF.